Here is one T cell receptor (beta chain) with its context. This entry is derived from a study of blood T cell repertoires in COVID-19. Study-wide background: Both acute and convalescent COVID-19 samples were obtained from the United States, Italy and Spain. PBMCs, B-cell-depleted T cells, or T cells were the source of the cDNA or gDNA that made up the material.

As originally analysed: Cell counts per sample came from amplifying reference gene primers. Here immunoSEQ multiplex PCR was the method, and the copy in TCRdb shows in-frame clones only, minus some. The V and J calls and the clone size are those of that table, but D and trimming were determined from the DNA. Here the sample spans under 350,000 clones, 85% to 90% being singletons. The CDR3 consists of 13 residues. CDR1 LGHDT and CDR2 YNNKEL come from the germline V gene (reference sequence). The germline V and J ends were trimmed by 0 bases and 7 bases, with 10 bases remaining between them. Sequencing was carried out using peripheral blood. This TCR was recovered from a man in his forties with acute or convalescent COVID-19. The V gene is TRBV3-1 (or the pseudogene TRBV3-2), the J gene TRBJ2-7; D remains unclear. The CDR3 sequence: CASSQEMAREQYF. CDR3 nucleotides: TGTGCCAGCAGCCAAGAGATGGCTAGAGAGCAGTACTTC.